This TCR beta chain originates from a study of blood T cell dynamics during melanoma immunotherapy. At the level of the study: Standard first-line treatment here was pembrolizumab or nivolumab plus ipilimumab in metastatic melanoma.

Sequencing was performed with immunoSEQ multiplex PCR; in TCRdb, only in-frame clones are kept and a portion is missing. Counted here are 20,000 to 30,000 clones, 87% occurring once; the ten biggest clones make up around 4.2%. The CDR3 spans 14 residues. Trimming took off 1 base at V and 2 bases at J, with 10 bases between the two ends. Germline CDR1 and CDR2: SGHRS and YFSETQ. Time point noted: pre-treatment baseline. Blood was drawn before treatment and at week 3 after checkpoint blockade. The sequences come from blood, collected from a patient treated with checkpoint blockade. The V call is TRBV5-1, the J call TRBJ2-7; TRBD2 is a possible D gene (6 bases). The sequence came from a human donor with melanoma. The CDR3 reads CASSLSPGAYEQYF. CDR3 coding DNA: TGCGCCAGCAGCTTGAGTCCGGGGGCCTACGAGCAGTACTTC.